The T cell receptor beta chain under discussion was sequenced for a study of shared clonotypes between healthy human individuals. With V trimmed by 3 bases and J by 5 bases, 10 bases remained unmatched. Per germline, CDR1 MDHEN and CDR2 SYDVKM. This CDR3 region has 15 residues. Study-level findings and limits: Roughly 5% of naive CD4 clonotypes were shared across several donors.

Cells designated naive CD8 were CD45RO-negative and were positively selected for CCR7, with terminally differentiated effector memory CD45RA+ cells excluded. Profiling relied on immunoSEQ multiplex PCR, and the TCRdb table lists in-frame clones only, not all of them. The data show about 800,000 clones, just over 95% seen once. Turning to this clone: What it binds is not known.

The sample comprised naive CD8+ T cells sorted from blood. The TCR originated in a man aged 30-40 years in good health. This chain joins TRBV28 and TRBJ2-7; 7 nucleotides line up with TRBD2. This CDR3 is CASSFLTSVIDEQYF. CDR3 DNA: TGTGCCAGCAGTTTTCTAACTAGCGTGATAGACGAGCAGTACTTC.